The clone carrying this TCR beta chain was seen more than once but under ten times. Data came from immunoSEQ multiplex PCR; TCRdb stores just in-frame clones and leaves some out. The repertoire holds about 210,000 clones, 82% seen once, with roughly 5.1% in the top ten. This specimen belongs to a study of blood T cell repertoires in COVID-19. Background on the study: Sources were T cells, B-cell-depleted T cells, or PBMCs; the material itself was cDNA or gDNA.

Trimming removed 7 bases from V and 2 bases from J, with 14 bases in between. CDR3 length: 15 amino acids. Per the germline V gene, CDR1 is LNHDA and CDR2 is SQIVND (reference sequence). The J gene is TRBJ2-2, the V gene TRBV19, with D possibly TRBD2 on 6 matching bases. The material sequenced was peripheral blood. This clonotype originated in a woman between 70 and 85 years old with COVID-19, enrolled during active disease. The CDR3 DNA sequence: TGTGCCAGTATTCCTGGGGAGGTTAACACCGGGGAGCTGTTTTTT. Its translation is CASIPGEVNTGELFF.